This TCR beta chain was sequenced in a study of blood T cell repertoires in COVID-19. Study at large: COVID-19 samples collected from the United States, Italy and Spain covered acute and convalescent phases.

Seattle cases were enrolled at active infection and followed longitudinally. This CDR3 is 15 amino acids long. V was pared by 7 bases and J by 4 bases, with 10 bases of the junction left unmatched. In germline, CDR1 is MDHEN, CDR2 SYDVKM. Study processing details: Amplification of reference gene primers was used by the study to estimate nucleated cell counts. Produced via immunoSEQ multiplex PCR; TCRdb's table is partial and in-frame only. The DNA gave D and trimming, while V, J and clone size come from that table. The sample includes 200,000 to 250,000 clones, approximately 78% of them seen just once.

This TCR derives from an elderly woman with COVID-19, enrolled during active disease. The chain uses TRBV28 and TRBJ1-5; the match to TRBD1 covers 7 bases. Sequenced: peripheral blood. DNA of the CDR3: TGTGCCAGCACCCTACAGCGACAGGGAAATCAGCCCCAGCATTTT. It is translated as CASTLQRQGNQPQHF.